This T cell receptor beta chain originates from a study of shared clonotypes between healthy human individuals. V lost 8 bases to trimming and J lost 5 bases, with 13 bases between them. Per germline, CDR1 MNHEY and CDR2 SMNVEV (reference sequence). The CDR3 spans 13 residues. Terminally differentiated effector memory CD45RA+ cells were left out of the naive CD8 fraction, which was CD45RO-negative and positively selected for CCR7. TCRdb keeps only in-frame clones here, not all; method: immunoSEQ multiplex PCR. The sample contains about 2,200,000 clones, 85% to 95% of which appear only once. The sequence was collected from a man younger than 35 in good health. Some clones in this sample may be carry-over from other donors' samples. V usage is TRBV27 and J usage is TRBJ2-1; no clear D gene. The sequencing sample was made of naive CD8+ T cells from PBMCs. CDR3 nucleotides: TGTGCCAGCTCACCCTATACTAACAATGAGCAGTTCTTC. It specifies CASSPYTNNEQFF.